Listed below are T cell receptor beta chains from one sample, sequenced in a study of T cells in Graves' hyperthyroidism and ophthalmopathy. TCRdb called the multiplex PCR reads again in MiXCR, with one record for every CDR3 protein. Here the sample spans more than 350,000 distinct CDR3 sequences, roughly 15% being singletons. Input material: blood. The source is a woman aged 55-69 years with Graves' ophthalmopathy. Both conserved end residues are part of each CDR3. The D gene is left open where the match is weak. Expanded clones are given a class, and other clones once, few, many or no size at all.

cdr3_aa | cdr3_nt | d_call | j_call | v_call | clone_size
CASSSGEKNTQYF | TGTGCCAGCAGTAGCGGGGAAAAAAATACGCAGTATTTT | TRBD2 | TRBJ2-3 | TRBV2 | many
CASSFGGQNNEQLF | TGTGCCAGCAGTTTCGGGGGTCAAAACAATGAGCAGCTCTTC | - | TRBJ2-1 | TRBV28 | -
CASSSRQTSFTDTQYF | TGTGCCAGCAGTTCGCGACAGACAAGCTTCACAGATACGCAGTATTTT | - | TRBJ2-3 | TRBV28 | many
CSAPVAGGPREQYF | TGCAGTGCCCCGGTAGCGGGAGGGCCTCGGGAGCAGTACTTC | TRBD2 | TRBJ2-7 | TRBV20-1 | -
CASSYPKGQNTGELFF | TGTGCCAGCAGTTACCCGAAGGGACAAAACACCGGGGAGCTGTTTTTT | - | TRBJ2-2 | TRBV6-6 | many
CASSLGTSGRDTQYF | TGTGCCAGCAGCTTGGGGACTAGCGGGAGAGATACGCAGTATTTT | TRBD2 | TRBJ2-3 | TRBV7-3 | many
CASSLPGASGNTGELFF | TGCGCCAGCAGCCTCCCCGGGGCTAGCGGGAACACCGGGGAGCTGTTTTTT | TRBD2 | TRBJ2-2 | TRBV5-1 | -
CASSSSGAIRGANVLTF | TGTGCCAGCAGCTCCTCAGGGGCCATTAGGGGGGCCAACGTCCTGACTTTC | - | TRBJ2-6 | TRBV7-9 | -
CASSVDSVRYNEQFF | TGTGCCAGCAGCGTAGATAGCGTACGGTACAATGAGCAGTTCTTC | - | TRBJ2-1 | TRBV9 | -
CASSPPAGTGSYEQYF | TGTGCCAGCAGTCCCCCCGCGGGGACAGGTTCCTACGAGCAGTACTTC | TRBD1 | TRBJ2-7 | TRBV28 | many
CASRPRDEQFF | TGTGCCAGCAGGCCCCGGGATGAGCAGTTCTTC | - | TRBJ2-1 | TRBV6-2/TRBV6-3 | few
CASSRTETNEKLFF | TGTGCCAGCAGCCGGACTGAAACTAATGAAAAACTGTTTTTT | - | TRBJ1-4 | TRBV7-2 | few
CATSRDTSGETQYF | TGTGCCACCAGCAGAGATACTAGCGGGGAGACCCAGTACTTC | TRBD2 | TRBJ2-5 | TRBV15 | many
CASSLRGTGTQYF | TGTGCCAGCAGCTTACGGGGCACAGGTACGCAGTATTTT | - | TRBJ2-3 | TRBV7-9 | -
CASSFTPGGRETQYF | TGTGCCAGCAGTTTCACACCAGGGGGGAGGGAGACCCAGTACTTC | - | TRBJ2-5 | TRBV28 | many
CASSRGLAGGDTQYF | TGTGCCAGCTCCCGCGGACTAGCGGGAGGAGATACGCAGTATTTT | TRBD2 | TRBJ2-3 | TRBV18 | many
CASSETPYQETQYF | TGTGCCAGCAGCGAGACACCGTACCAAGAGACCCAGTACTTC | - | TRBJ2-5 | TRBV2 | many
CASSNGGTGGYTF | TGTGCCAGTAGTAATGGCGGGACGGGAGGCTACACCTTC | - | TRBJ1-2 | TRBV19 | -
CSVEDGSGRAHTDTQYF | TGCAGCGTTGAAGATGGAAGCGGGAGGGCCCACACAGATACGCAGTATTTT | TRBD2 | TRBJ2-3 | TRBV29-1 | -
CASSPLAGGLGVGYEQYF | TGTGCCAGCTCCCCTTTAGCGGGAGGCCTAGGGGTAGGTTACGAGCAGTACTTC | TRBD2 | TRBJ2-7 | TRBV19 | -
CASSLRLAGGLNNEQFF | TGTGCCAGCAGTTTAAGACTAGCGGGAGGGCTTAACAATGAGCAGTTCTTC | TRBD2 | TRBJ2-1 | TRBV12-3/TRBV12-4 | -
CASSLVGQGPPDTQYF | TGCGCCAGCAGCTTGGTGGGACAGGGGCCCCCAGATACGCAGTATTTT | TRBD1 | TRBJ2-3 | TRBV5-1 | many
CASSQGTGDYYEQYF | TGTGCTAGCAGCCAGGGGACAGGTGACTACTACGAGCAGTACTTC | TRBD1 | TRBJ2-7 | TRBV7-7 | many
CASRASGQETQYF | TGTGCCAGCAGGGCATCGGGGCAAGAGACCCAGTACTTC | - | TRBJ2-5 | TRBV9 | -
CASTKEEDFSTDTQYF | TGTGCCAGCACCAAAGAGGAGGATTTTAGCACAGATACGCAGTATTTT | - | TRBJ2-3 | TRBV12-3/TRBV12-4 | many
CASSPGGGRGETQYF | TGTGCCAGCAGCCCGGGCGGGGGTCGTGGGGAGACCCAGTACTTC | TRBD2 | TRBJ2-5 | TRBV5-4 | few
CASRTTAGYEQYF | TGTGCCAGCAGGACCACAGCAGGCTACGAGCAGTACTTC | - | TRBJ2-7 | TRBV5-6 | many
CASSQGRDRGFGNTIYF | TGTGCCAGCAGCCAAGGACGGGACAGGGGGTTTGGAAACACCATATATTTT | TRBD1 | TRBJ1-3 | TRBV4-2 | -
CSAKEAGSYNEQFF | TGCAGTGCTAAGGAAGCGGGTTCCTACAATGAGCAGTTCTTC | - | TRBJ2-1 | TRBV20-1 | many
CASSGMTGASAGYTF | TGTGCCAGCAGCGGCATGACAGGGGCCTCCGCTGGCTACACCTTC | TRBD1 | TRBJ1-2 | TRBV5-5 | many
CSVAPPTSGTLNEQFF | TGCAGCGTTGCTCCGCCGACTAGCGGGACCCTCAATGAGCAGTTCTTC | TRBD2 | TRBJ2-1 | TRBV29-1 | -
CASSFFSNTEAFF | TGTGCCAGCAGCTTTTTCAGTAACACTGAAGCTTTCTTT | - | TRBJ1-1 | TRBV7-3 | few
CASSYLGGTEAFF | TGTGCCAGCAGTTACCTAGGGGGCACTGAAGCTTTCTTT | - | TRBJ1-1 | TRBV6-5 | few
CASSPQGKNQETQYF | TGTGCCAGCAGTCCACAGGGGAAGAACCAAGAGACCCAGTACTTC | TRBD1 | TRBJ2-5 | TRBV27 | few
CASREGANTQYF | TGTGCCAGCAGGGAAGGGGCGAATACGCAGTATTTT | - | TRBJ2-3 | TRBV2 | -
CASTTTQLAGGPSGEETQYF | TGTGCCAGTACCACGACCCAGTTAGCGGGAGGGCCTTCAGGGGAAGAGACCCAGTACTTC | TRBD2 | TRBJ2-5 | TRBV28 | many
CASSRDASGSYEQYF | TGTGCCAGCAGCCGCGATGCTAGCGGCTCCTACGAGCAGTACTTC | TRBD2 | TRBJ2-7 | TRBV7-6 | few
CASSQGGGEQYF | TGTGCCAGCAGCCAAGGAGGGGGCGAGCAGTACTTC | - | TRBJ2-7 | TRBV3-1 | many
CASSQRLAGGYNEQFF | TGTGCCAGCAGCCAACGCCTAGCGGGAGGCTACAATGAGCAGTTCTTC | TRBD2 | TRBJ2-1 | TRBV3-1 | many
CASSPPGRGNEQYF | TGTGCCAGCTCACCACCCGGCAGGGGAAACGAGCAGTACTTC | - | TRBJ2-7 | TRBV18 | many
CASSLREGEYEQYF | TGCGCCAGCAGCCTTAGGGAGGGCGAGTACGAGCAGTACTTC | TRBD2 | TRBJ2-7 | TRBV4-1 | -
CASSPRGEHYSYNEQFF | TGTGCCAGCTCACCAAGAGGGGAACACTACTCCTACAATGAGCAGTTCTTC | - | TRBJ2-1 | TRBV18 | -
CAIRDGLAGGSSGANVLTF | TGTGCCATCAGGGACGGACTAGCGGGAGGGAGCTCTGGGGCCAACGTCCTGACTTTC | TRBD2 | TRBJ2-6 | TRBV10-3 | many
CASTLDPGTAKNIQYF | TGTGCCAGCACTCTCGACCCCGGGACAGCCAAAAACATTCAGTACTTC | - | TRBJ2-4 | TRBV12-3/TRBV12-4 | many
CAWSSSGRAADTQYF | TGTGCCTGGAGCTCTAGCGGGAGGGCCGCAGATACGCAGTATTTT | TRBD2 | TRBJ2-3 | TRBV30 | many
CASRAYGYTF | TGTGCCAGCAGGGCTTACGGCTACACCTTC | - | TRBJ1-2 | TRBV6-1 | many
CASSFRPYGDSYEQYF | TGTGCCAGCAGCTTCCGGCCTTACGGGGACTCCTACGAGCAGTACTTC | - | TRBJ2-7 | TRBV7-2 | many
CAWNGGSTPYEQYF | TGTGCCTGGAACGGGGGCTCTACCCCCTACGAGCAGTACTTC | - | TRBJ2-7 | TRBV30 | many
CASSLNGVHTGELFF | TGTGCCAGCAGCTTAAACGGGGTCCACACCGGGGAGCTGTTTTTT | - | TRBJ2-2 | TRBV5-6 | -
CASTMGLNTGELFF | TGTGCCAGTACCATGGGGCTAAACACCGGGGAGCTGTTTTTT | - | TRBJ2-2 | TRBV19 | many
CASSLRGSPLHF | TGTGCCAGCAGTTTACGGGGTTCACCCCTCCACTTT | - | TRBJ1-6 | TRBV27 | many
CATRDLSYEQYF | TGTGCCACTAGGGACCTTTCCTACGAGCAGTACTTC | - | TRBJ2-7 | TRBV2 | -
CASSQDSGDGYNEQFF | TGTGCCAGCAGCCAAGATTCGGGGGACGGATACAATGAGCAGTTCTTC | - | TRBJ2-1 | TRBV4-2 | -
CASSERLLASTDTQYF | TGTGCCAGCAGCGAGAGGTTACTAGCCTCCACAGATACGCAGTATTTT | - | TRBJ2-3 | TRBV9 | many
CASSLTAGEQYF | TGTGCCAGCAGTTTAACGGCGGGTGAGCAGTACTTC | - | TRBJ2-7 | TRBV28 | many
CASSVSRGRRETQYF | TGTGCCAGCAGCGTATCCAGGGGGCGACGAGAGACCCAGTACTTC | TRBD1 | TRBJ2-5 | TRBV7-8 | many
CASTPQASGSDEQFF | TGTGCCAGCACCCCCCAAGCTAGCGGGAGCGATGAGCAGTTCTTC | TRBD2 | TRBJ2-1 | TRBV28 | many
CASSDKAGTVLNEQFF | TGTGCCAGCAGTGACAAAGCGGGGACAGTATTAAATGAGCAGTTCTTC | - | TRBJ2-1 | TRBV6-4 | -